This T cell receptor (beta chain) was recovered during a study of T cells after yellow fever vaccination. It was through 5'RACE template switching that TCR cDNA was made, with a universal primer site and UMIs added. Using its own MiXCR run on the 5' RACE reads, TCRdb lists one record per CDR3 protein. The repertoire holds a few hundred thousand distinct CDR3 sequences, with about 19% as singletons. The specimen was PBMCs, collected 15 days after the yellow fever booster vaccination. This clonotype was sampled from a man under 40 who received the YFV17D yellow fever vaccine.

CDR3 DNA: TGCAGTGCTAGAGGATTCTACGGGAGGGAGGGAACCTACAATGAGCAGTTCTTC. Amino acids: CSARGFYGREGTYNEQFF. The chain carries TRBV20-1 and TRBJ2-1; 8 bases align to TRBD2. Germline loops: CDR1 DFQATT, CDR2 SNEGSKA (reference sequence). V gave up 1 base and J gave up 2 bases; unmatched junction bases: 13. The CDR3 sequence is 18 residues long.